This is a list of T cell receptor beta chains from one sample in a study of metastatic and nonmetastatic thyroid tumors. TCRdb reanalyzed the PCR reads via MiXCR. The sample contains 35,000 to 50,000 clones, around a fifth of which appear only once. Sequencing was performed on blood. These receptors came from a female donor with papillary thyroid cancer or a benign thyroid nodule (not recorded which). Some clones in this sample may be carry-over from other donors' samples. The CDR3 runs from the conserved cysteine through the conserved F or W. D genes are given only for firm matches. A clone size is listed for some rows: how often the clone was seen (once, few, many), or a class if it is expanded.

J gene: TRBJ2-3; V gene: TRBV20-1; clone size: many; D gene: -; CDR3 protein: CSAPTVPQGTDTQYF; CDR3 DNA: TGCAGTGCCCCAACCGTACCTCAGGGCACAGATACGCAGTATTTT
J gene: TRBJ1-4; V gene: TRBV11-2; clone size: many; D gene: -; CDR3 protein: CASSLDVDEKLFF; CDR3 DNA: TGTGCCAGCAGCTTAGATGTGGACGAAAAACTGTTTTTT
J gene: TRBJ2-7; V gene: TRBV6-1; clone size: few; D gene: -; CDR3 protein: CATQYREGPHEQYF; CDR3 DNA: TGTGCCACCCAGTACAGGGAAGGGCCCCACGAGCAGTACTTC
J gene: TRBJ2-1; V gene: TRBV11-2; clone size: -; D gene: -; CDR3 protein: CASSPGPGEDEQFF; CDR3 DNA: TGTGCCAGCAGCCCCGGCCCGGGTGAGGATGAGCAGTTCTTC
J gene: TRBJ2-6; V gene: TRBV20-1; clone size: many; D gene: TRBD1; CDR3 protein: CSGQGRSASGANVLTF; CDR3 DNA: TGCAGTGGACAGGGAAGGTCTGCCTCTGGGGCCAACGTCCTGACTTTC
J gene: TRBJ1-1; V gene: TRBV10-3; clone size: -; D gene: -; CDR3 protein: CAISEKVNTEAFF; CDR3 DNA: TGTGCCATCAGTGAGAAGGTGAACACTGAAGCTTTCTTT
J gene: TRBJ2-7; V gene: TRBV5-1; clone size: many; D gene: -; CDR3 protein: CASSSDAYEQYF; CDR3 DNA: TGCGCCAGCAGTTCCGACGCGTACGAGCAGTACTTC
J gene: TRBJ2-7; V gene: TRBV20-1; clone size: -; D gene: -; CDR3 protein: CSASKGAFYEQYF; CDR3 DNA: TGCAGTGCTAGTAAAGGTGCGTTCTACGAGCAGTACTTC
J gene: TRBJ2-3; V gene: TRBV4-2; clone size: many; D gene: -; CDR3 protein: CASSRTVRDSTDTQYF; CDR3 DNA: TGTGCCAGCAGCCGAACGGTCCGGGACAGCACAGATACGCAGTATTTT
J gene: TRBJ2-7; V gene: TRBV28; clone size: medium-sized; D gene: -; CDR3 protein: CASRYMGFEHYEQYF; CDR3 DNA: TGTGCCAGCAGGTATATGGGGTTCGAGCACTACGAGCAGTACTTC
J gene: TRBJ1-2; V gene: TRBV19; clone size: -; D gene: TRBD1; CDR3 protein: CASSNLRKGGDAHYGYTF; CDR3 DNA: TGTGCCAGTAGTAACTTGAGGAAAGGGGGCGACGCGCACTATGGCTACACCTTC
J gene: TRBJ1-2; V gene: TRBV11-2; clone size: many; D gene: -; CDR3 protein: CASSLDGSSPRIYTF; CDR3 DNA: TGTGCCAGCAGCTTAGATGGCAGCAGCCCCCGGATCTACACCTTC
J gene: TRBJ2-3; V gene: TRBV18; clone size: many; D gene: TRBD2; CDR3 protein: CASSPGQGGTDTQYF; CDR3 DNA: TGTGCCAGCTCACCAGGGCAGGGAGGGACAGATACGCAGTATTTT
J gene: TRBJ1-6; V gene: TRBV28; clone size: few; D gene: TRBD1; CDR3 protein: CASSFPYRGSPLHF; CDR3 DNA: TGTGCCAGCAGTTTTCCCTACAGGGGTTCACCCCTCCACTTT
J gene: TRBJ2-3; V gene: TRBV28; clone size: -; D gene: -; CDR3 protein: CASSLQVLGDTQYF; CDR3 DNA: TGTGCCAGCAGTCTACAGGTCCTTGGTGATACGCAGTATTTT
J gene: TRBJ2-1; V gene: TRBV9; clone size: -; D gene: TRBD2; CDR3 protein: CASSVDTSGRGNNEQFF; CDR3 DNA: TGTGCCAGCAGCGTAGATACTAGCGGGAGAGGGAACAATGAGCAGTTCTTC
J gene: TRBJ2-1; V gene: TRBV10-3; clone size: few; D gene: -; CDR3 protein: CATLQGSWGGNEQFF; CDR3 DNA: TGTGCCACCCTACAGGGGAGCTGGGGAGGCAATGAGCAGTTCTTC
J gene: TRBJ2-3; V gene: TRBV29-1; clone size: many; D gene: -; CDR3 protein: CSTQVGLLSTDTQYF; CDR3 DNA: TGCAGCACTCAAGTGGGACTCCTATCCACAGATACGCAGTATTTT
J gene: TRBJ1-1; V gene: TRBV10-3; clone size: many; D gene: -; CDR3 protein: CAISAEGKTEAFF; CDR3 DNA: TGTGCCATCAGTGCGGAGGGGAAAACTGAAGCTTTCTTT
J gene: TRBJ2-5; V gene: TRBV9; clone size: -; D gene: TRBD1; CDR3 protein: CASARQGRSTGETQYF; CDR3 DNA: TGTGCCAGCGCCAGACAGGGGCGCTCGACGGGGGAGACCCAGTACTTC
J gene: TRBJ2-7; V gene: TRBV7-2; clone size: many; D gene: -; CDR3 protein: CASSSGGLSKQYF; CDR3 DNA: TGTGCCAGCAGCTCCGGTGGGTTAAGTAAGCAGTACTTC
J gene: TRBJ2-2; V gene: TRBV6-2/TRBV6-3; clone size: few; D gene: -; CDR3 protein: CASRRTVANTGELFF; CDR3 DNA: TGTGCCAGCAGACGTACGGTGGCGAACACCGGGGAGCTGTTTTTT
J gene: TRBJ2-7; V gene: TRBV5-5; clone size: many; D gene: TRBD2; CDR3 protein: CASSLELAGSYEQYF; CDR3 DNA: TGTGCCAGCAGCTTGGAACTAGCGGGATCCTACGAGCAGTACTTC
J gene: TRBJ2-3; V gene: TRBV10-3; clone size: many; D gene: -; CDR3 protein: CAISEADPTPDTQYF; CDR3 DNA: TGTGCCATCAGTGAGGCGGACCCCACCCCAGATACGCAGTATTTT
J gene: TRBJ2-7; V gene: TRBV6-1; clone size: -; D gene: -; CDR3 protein: CASSKSGEQYF; CDR3 DNA: TGTGCCAGCAGCAAATCGGGTGAGCAGTACTTC
J gene: TRBJ2-3; V gene: TRBV20-1; clone size: -; D gene: -; CDR3 protein: CSARDLGGGTDTQYF; CDR3 DNA: TGCAGTGCTAGAGATCTTGGCGGGGGCACAGATACGCAGTATTTT
J gene: TRBJ2-1; V gene: TRBV7-2; clone size: many; D gene: TRBD2; CDR3 protein: CASSPDRDPGGEQFF; CDR3 DNA: TGTGCCAGCAGCCCGGACCGGGACCCGGGGGGGGAGCAGTTCTTC
J gene: TRBJ2-1; V gene: TRBV30; clone size: -; D gene: TRBD2; CDR3 protein: CAWRAGRAGGYEQFF; CDR3 DNA: TGTGCCTGGAGGGCGGGACGTGCGGGAGGTTACGAGCAGTTCTTC